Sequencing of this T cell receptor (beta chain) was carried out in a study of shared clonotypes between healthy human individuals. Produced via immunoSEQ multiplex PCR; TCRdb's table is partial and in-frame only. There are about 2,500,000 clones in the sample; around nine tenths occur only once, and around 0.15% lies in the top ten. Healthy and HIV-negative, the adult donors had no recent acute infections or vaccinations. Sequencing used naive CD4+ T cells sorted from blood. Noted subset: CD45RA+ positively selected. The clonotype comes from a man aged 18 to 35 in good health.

CDR3 protein: CASSHNRGTNEKLFF. CDR3 sequence (DNA): TGTGCCAGCTCACATAACAGGGGAACTAATGAAAAACTGTTTTTT. The V call is TRBV18, the J call TRBJ1-4; TRBD1 matches at 7 bases. In germline, CDR1 is KGHSH, CDR2 LQKENI. The CDR3 has 15 amino acids. Losses at the gene ends were 4 bases for V and 1 base for J; bases not matched to a gene: 3.